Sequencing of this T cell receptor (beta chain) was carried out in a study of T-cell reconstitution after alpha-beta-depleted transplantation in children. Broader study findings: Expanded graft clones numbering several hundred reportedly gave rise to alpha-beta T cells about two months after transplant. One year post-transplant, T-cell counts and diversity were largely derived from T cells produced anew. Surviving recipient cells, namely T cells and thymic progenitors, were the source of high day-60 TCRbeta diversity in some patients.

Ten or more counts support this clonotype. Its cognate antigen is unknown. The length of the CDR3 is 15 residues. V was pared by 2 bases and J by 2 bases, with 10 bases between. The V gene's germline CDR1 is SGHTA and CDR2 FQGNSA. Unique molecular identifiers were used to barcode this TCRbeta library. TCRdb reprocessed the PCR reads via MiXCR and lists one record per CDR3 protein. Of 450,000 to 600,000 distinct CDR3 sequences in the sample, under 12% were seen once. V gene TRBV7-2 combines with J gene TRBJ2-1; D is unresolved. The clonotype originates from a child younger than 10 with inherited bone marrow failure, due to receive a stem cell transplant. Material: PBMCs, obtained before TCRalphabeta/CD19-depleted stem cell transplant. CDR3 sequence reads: CASSLQTSPYNEQFF. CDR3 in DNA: TGTGCCAGCAGCTTACAGACTTCGCCCTACAATGAGCAGTTCTTC.